Listed below are T cell receptor beta chains from one sample, sequenced in a study of shared clonotypes between healthy human individuals. Data came from immunoSEQ multiplex PCR; TCRdb stores just in-frame clones and leaves some out. The sample lists hundreds of thousands of clones; roughly three quarters were seen once. The sample was PBMCs. The receptor set was obtained from a woman aged 40 to 50 in good health. Some clones in this sample may be carry-over from other donors' samples. Each CDR3 is given with its conserved first and last residue. Fields, in order: D gene, J gene, V gene, clone size, CDR3 DNA, CDR3 protein. D genes are given only for firm matches. The size field is filled for only some rows; it gives once, few, many or a size class.

>TRBD2|TRBJ2-1|TRBV5-1|.
TGCGCCAGCAGCGGAAGCGGGAGCTCCTACAATGAGCAGTTCTTC
CASSGSGSSYNEQFF
>TRBD1|TRBJ2-7|TRBV28|many
TGTGCCAGCAGTCAGGACAGGGGGAAGGGAGAGCAGTACTTC
CASSQDRGKGEQYF
>TRBD1|TRBJ2-1|TRBV29-1|.
TGCAGCGTTCTACGGGACAGGGTAGGTGAGCAGTTCTTC
CSVLRDRVGEQFF
>.|TRBJ2-7|TRBV7-8|.
TGTGCCAGCAGCTTAGGACCGGGCACCTACGAGCAGTACTTC
CASSLGPGTYEQYF
>.|TRBJ2-7|TRBV5-1|.
TGCGCCAGCAGCTTGTCGGGACAAGGCTCCGCGCAGTACTTC
CASSLSGQGSAQYF
>.|TRBJ2-6|TRBV7-9|few
TGTGCCAGCCGAATTCTAAGGGTGTCCGGGGCCAACGTCCTGACTTTC
CASRILRVSGANVLTF
>TRBD2|TRBJ2-7|TRBV7-3|.
TGTGCCAGCAGCTTAATTTCGACAGCGGGTAGCGGGACGGCCAACGAGCAGTACTTC
CASSLISTAGSGTANEQYF
>TRBD2|TRBJ2-3|TRBV9|.
TGTGCCAGCAGCGTAGCCCCTCCTCCTAGCGGGAGTATAACAGATACGCAGTATTTT
CASSVAPPPSGSITDTQYF
>TRBD2|TRBJ2-3|TRBV18|.
TGTGCCAGCTCACCCAGCGGGAGTGTCCCAGATACGCAGTATTTT
CASSPSGSVPDTQYF
>.|TRBJ2-2|TRBV5-1|.
TGCGCCAGCAGCTCGGACATCCTATCGAACACCGGGGAGCTGTTTTTT
CASSSDILSNTGELFF
>.|TRBJ2-3|TRBV5-1|once
TGCGCCAGCAGCAGTAAGGACTCCGCAGATACGCAGTATTTT
CASSSKDSADTQYF
>.|TRBJ1-6|TRBV4-2|.
TGTGCCAGCAGCCATGGACCGGGGGATAATTCACCCCTCCACTTT
CASSHGPGDNSPLHF
>.|TRBJ2-7|TRBV5-4|once
TGTGCCAGCAGCCCGCAGACGGGGGCAAGCTACGAGCAGTACTTC
CASSPQTGASYEQYF
>TRBD1|TRBJ1-2|TRBV6-1|.
TGTGCCAGCAGTGAAGGATCGGGACAGGGGCTTTACGGCTACACCTTC
CASSEGSGQGLYGYTF
>.|TRBJ2-7|TRBV30|many
TGTGCCTGGAGTGTATTTTCCATCCGTGGTCGAAGCGAGCAGTACTTC
CAWSVFSIRGRSEQYF
>TRBD2|TRBJ2-3|TRBV7-2|.
TGTGCCAGCACCCGAGGTTGGGCGGGAGCCTTCGGTACGCAGTATTTT
CASTRGWAGAFGTQYF
>TRBD2|TRBJ2-3|TRBV5-4|.
TGTGCCAGCAGACCGGGACTAGCGGAAAGCACAGATACGCAGTATTTT
CASRPGLAESTDTQYF
>TRBD1|TRBJ1-2|TRBV5-5|once
TGTGCCAGCAGCTTGGACAGGGGGAACTATGGCTACACCTTC
CASSLDRGNYGYTF
>TRBD2|TRBJ2-7|TRBV7-3|once
TGTGCCAGCAGCTTAGCGGGAGGGCCTTCCGAGCAGTACTTC
CASSLAGGPSEQYF
>.|TRBJ1-3|TRBV5-1|.
TGCGCCAGCAGCTTGTTTCCCGCGCAGGCGGACACCATATATTTT
CASSLFPAQADTIYF
>.|TRBJ2-2|TRBV28|.
TGTGCCAGCACAATACTAGACGGGCGTGGCACCGGGGAGCTGTTTTTT
CASTILDGRGTGELFF
>TRBD1|TRBJ1-5|TRBV7-9|.
TGTGCCAGCAGCTCTACAGGGGGCGATCAGCCCCAGCATTTT
CASSSTGGDQPQHF
>.|TRBJ1-4|TRBV30|.
TGTGCCTGGGAGGGGGGGCCTGAAAAACTGTTTTTT
CAWEGGPEKLFF
>TRBD1|TRBJ2-2|TRBV2|.
TGTGCCAGCACGCTGGGACAGGGAAACACCGGGGAGCTGTTTTTT
CASTLGQGNTGELFF
>TRBD2|TRBJ2-6|TRBV2|.
TGTGCCAGCGGGCGGGAGTCTGGGGCCAACGTCCTGACTTTC
CASGRESGANVLTF
>.|TRBJ1-3|TRBV30|few
TGTGCCTGGATCCAGAGCTCTGGAAACACCATATATTTT
CAWIQSSGNTIYF
>TRBD2|TRBJ2-5|TRBV7-9|.
TGTGCCAGCAGCCTAGGGACTAGCATGGAGACCCAGTACTTC
CASSLGTSMETQYF
>.|TRBJ2-7|TRBV5-1|few
TGCGCCAGCAGCTTGGCCGTCGGGGGCAAGTACGAGCAGTACTTC
CASSLAVGGKYEQYF
>TRBD2|TRBJ2-7|TRBV5-1|.
TGCGCCAGCAGCCCGACTAGCGGGAGATACGAGCAGTACTTC
CASSPTSGRYEQYF
>.|TRBJ2-1|TRBV4-1|.
TGCGCCAGCAGCCAAGAGACTAGTTACAATGAGCAGTTCTTC
CASSQETSYNEQFF
>TRBD2|TRBJ2-1|TRBV5-4|.
TGTGCCAGCAGCACCGGGACTAGCGGCTACAATGAGCAGTTCTTC
CASSTGTSGYNEQFF
>TRBD1|TRBJ2-7|TRBV28|.
TGTGCCAGCAGTTTAACCGGACAGGGAAATCACTACGAGCAGTACTTC
CASSLTGQGNHYEQYF
>.|TRBJ1-2|TRBV30|.
TGTGCCTGTAGGCTCGGGGGGGTCAGCTACACCTTC
CACRLGGVSYTF
>.|TRBJ2-3|TRBV5-4|.
TGTGCCAGCAGCTTGTCCGGTGATACGCAGTATTTT
CASSLSGDTQYF
>.|TRBJ2-4|TRBV29-1|.
TGCAGCGTTGTTCGGGGGGCGCACATTCAGTACTTC
CSVVRGAHIQYF
>.|TRBJ1-4|TRBV5-1|.
TGCGCCAGCAGCTTGGTTGGCGCCGGTAGTTATGAAAAACTGTTTTTT
CASSLVGAGSYEKLFF
>TRBD1|TRBJ2-7|TRBV29-1|.
TGCAGCGTTGAACAGGGGGCGGGCGAGCAGTACTTC
CSVEQGAGEQYF
>.|TRBJ2-1|TRBV4-2|.
TGTGCCAGCAGCCAACCCGGAGGGCCCTATAATACCTACAATGAGCAGTTCTTC
CASSQPGGPYNTYNEQFF
>.|TRBJ2-7|TRBV2|.
TGTGCCAGCACGCAGCGCCGCTACGAGCAGTACTTC
CASTQRRYEQYF
>.|TRBJ2-5|TRBV2|.
TGTGCCAGCAGTGAAGTGGCGAAAGAGACCCAGTACTTC
CASSEVAKETQYF
>.|TRBJ2-7|TRBV5-1|.
TGCGCCAGCAGTTGGAGTCCGGGCTCCTACGAGCAGTACTTC
CASSWSPGSYEQYF
>.|TRBJ2-5|TRBV28|.
TGTGCCAGCAGTTTTGGGGCTGGGGGAGAGACCCAGTACTTC
CASSFGAGGETQYF
>TRBD1|TRBJ2-7|TRBV5-6|.
TGTGCCAGCAGCCCTCGGACAGGGGGCGCGCCCTACGAGCAGTACTTC
CASSPRTGGAPYEQYF
>.|TRBJ2-7|TRBV29-1|.
TGCAGCGTTGAAGAGAATCGGTACGAGCAGTACTTC
CSVEENRYEQYF